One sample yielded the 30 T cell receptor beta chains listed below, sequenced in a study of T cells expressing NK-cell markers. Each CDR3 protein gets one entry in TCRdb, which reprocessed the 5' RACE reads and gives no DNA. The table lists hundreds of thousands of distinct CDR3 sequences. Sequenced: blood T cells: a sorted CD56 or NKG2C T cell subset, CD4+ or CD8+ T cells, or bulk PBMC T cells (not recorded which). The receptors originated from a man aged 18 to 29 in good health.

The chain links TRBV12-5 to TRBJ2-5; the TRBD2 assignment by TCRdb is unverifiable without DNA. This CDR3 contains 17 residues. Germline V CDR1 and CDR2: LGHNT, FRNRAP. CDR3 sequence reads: CASGFDGSGPAGETQYF.

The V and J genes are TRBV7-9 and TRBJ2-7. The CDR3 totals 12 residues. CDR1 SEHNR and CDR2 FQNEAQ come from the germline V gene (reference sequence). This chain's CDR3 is CASSFLPYEQYF. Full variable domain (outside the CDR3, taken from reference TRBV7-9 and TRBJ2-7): DTGVSQNPRHKITKRGQNVTFRCDPISEHNRLYWYRQTLGQGPEFLTYFQNEAQLEKSRLLSDRFSAERPKGSFSTLEIQRTEQGDSAMYLCASSFLPYEQYFGPGTRLTVT.

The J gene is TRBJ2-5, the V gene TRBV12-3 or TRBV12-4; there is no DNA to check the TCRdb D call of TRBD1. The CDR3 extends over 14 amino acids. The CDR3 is CASRRQGVGGTQYF.

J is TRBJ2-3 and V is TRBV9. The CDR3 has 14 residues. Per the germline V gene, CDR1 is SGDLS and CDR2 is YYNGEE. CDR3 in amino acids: CASSDSGHGDTQYF.

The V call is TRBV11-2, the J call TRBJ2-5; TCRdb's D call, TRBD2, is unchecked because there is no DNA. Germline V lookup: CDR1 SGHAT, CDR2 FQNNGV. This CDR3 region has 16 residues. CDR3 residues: CASSLDRAGGGETQYF. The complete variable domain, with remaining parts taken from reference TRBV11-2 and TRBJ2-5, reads EAGVAQSPRYKIIEKRQSVAFWCNPISGHATLYWYQQILGQGPKLLIQFQNNGVVDDSQLPKDRFSAERLKGVDSTLKIQPAKLEDSAVYLCASSLDRAGGGETQYFGPGTRLLVL.

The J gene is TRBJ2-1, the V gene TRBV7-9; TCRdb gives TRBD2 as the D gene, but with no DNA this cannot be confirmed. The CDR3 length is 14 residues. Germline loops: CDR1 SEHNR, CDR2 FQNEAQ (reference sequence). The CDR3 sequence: CASRGLAPHNEQFF.

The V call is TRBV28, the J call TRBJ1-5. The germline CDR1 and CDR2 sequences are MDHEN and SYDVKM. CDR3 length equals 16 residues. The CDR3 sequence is CASSLLRIDGNQPQHF.

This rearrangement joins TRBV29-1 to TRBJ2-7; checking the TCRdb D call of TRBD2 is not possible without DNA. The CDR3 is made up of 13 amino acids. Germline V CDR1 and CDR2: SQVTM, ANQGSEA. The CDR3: CSVEVGLAQEQYF.

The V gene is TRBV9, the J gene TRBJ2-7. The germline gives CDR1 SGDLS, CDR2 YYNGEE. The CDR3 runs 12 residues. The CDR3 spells CASSPSGFEQYF.

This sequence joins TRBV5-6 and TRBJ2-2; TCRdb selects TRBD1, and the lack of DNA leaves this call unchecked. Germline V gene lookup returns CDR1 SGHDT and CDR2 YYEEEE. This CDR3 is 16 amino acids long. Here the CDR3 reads CASSRSVTGITGELFF.

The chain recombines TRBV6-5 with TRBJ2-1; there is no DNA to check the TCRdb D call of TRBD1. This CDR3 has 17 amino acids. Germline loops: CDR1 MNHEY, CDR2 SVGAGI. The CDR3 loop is CASSYPGGEKSGGEQFF.

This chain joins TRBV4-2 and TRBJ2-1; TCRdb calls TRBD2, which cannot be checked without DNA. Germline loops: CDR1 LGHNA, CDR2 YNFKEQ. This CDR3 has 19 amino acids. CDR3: CASSHPSGLAGGSYNEQFF.

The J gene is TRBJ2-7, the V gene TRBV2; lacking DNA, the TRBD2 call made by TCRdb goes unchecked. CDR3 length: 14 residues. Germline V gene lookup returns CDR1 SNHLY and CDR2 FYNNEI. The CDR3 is CATKTGLAGLGEYF.

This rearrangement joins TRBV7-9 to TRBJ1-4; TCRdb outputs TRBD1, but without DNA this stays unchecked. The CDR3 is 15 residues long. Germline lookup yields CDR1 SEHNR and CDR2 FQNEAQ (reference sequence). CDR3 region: CASSSEDRFNEKLFF.

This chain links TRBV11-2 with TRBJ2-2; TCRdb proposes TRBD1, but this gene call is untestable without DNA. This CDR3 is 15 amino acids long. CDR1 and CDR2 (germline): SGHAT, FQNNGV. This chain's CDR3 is CASSRGQGRTGELFF.

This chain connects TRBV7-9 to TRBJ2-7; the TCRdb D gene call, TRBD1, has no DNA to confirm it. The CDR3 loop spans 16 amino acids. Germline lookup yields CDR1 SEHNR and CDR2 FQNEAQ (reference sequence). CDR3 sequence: CASSSNRAKGSYEQYF.

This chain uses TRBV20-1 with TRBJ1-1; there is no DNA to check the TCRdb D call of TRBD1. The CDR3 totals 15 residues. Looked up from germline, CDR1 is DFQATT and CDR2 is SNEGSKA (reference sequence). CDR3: CSASSVPGAPNEAFF.

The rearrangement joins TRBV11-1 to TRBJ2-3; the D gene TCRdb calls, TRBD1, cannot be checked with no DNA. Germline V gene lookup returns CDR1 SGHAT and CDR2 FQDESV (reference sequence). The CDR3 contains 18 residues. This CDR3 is CASSLRAARPLSGDTQYF.

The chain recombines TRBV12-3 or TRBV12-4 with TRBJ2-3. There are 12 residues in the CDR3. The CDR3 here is CASAVGADTQYF.

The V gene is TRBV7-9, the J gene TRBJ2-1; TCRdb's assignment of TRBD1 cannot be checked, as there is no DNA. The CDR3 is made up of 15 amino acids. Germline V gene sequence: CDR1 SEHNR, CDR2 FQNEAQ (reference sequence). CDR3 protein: CASSLVEGARDEQFF.

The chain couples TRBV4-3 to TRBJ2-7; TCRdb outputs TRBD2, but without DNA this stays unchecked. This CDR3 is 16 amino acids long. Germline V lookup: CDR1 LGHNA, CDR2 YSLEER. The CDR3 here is CASSQERAGGPYEQYF.

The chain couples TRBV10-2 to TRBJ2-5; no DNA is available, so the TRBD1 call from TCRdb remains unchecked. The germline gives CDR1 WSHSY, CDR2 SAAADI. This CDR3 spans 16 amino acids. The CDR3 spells CASSGSLGGYQETQYF.

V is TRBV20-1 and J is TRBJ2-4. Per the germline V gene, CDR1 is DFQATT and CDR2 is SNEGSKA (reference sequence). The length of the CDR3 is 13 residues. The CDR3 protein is CSAPKGWENIQYF.

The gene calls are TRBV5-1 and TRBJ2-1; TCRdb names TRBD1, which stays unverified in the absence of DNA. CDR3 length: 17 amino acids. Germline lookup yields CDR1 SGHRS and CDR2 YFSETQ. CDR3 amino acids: CASSQEGVGSSYNEQFF.

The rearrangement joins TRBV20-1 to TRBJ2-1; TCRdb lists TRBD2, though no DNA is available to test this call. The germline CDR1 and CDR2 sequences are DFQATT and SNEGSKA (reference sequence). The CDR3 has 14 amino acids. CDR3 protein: CSARGLGSYNEQFF.

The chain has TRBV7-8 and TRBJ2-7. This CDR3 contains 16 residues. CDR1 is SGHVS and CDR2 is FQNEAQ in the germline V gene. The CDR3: CASSLSIGISRIEQYF.

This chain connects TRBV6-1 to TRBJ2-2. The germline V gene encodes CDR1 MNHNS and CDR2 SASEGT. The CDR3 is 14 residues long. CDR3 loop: CASSGFRLNGELFF.

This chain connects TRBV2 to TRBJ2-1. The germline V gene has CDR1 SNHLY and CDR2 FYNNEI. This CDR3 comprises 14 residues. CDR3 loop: CARQGDSTDNEQFF.

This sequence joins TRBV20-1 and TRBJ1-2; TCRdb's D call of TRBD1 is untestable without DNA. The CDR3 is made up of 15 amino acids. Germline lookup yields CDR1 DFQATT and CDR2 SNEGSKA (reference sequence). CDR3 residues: CSARIGRGRVYGYTF.

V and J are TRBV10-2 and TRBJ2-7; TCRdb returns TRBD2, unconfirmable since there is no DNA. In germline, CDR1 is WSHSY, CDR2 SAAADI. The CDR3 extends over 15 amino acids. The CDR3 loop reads CASSPLRGFSYEQYF.